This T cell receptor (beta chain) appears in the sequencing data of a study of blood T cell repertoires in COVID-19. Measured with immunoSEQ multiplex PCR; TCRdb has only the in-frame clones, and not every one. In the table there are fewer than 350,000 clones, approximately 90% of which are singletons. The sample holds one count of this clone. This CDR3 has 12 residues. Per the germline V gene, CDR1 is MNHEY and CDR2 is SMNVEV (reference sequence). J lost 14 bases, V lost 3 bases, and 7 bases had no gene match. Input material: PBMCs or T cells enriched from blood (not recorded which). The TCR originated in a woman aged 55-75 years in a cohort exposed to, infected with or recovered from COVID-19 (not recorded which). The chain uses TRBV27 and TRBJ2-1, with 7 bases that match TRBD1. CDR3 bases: TGTGCCAGCAGTTTTCAACAGGGGATGGAGTTCTTC. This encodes CASSFQQGMEFF.